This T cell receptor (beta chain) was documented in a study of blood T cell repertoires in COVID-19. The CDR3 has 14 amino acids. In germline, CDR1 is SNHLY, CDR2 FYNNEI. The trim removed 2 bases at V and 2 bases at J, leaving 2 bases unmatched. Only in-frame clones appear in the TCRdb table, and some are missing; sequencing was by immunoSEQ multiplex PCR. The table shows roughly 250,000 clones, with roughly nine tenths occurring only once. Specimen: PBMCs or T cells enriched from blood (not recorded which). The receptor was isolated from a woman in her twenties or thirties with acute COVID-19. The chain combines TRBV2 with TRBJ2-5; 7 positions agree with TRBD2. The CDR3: CASSELRGQETQYF. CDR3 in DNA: TGTGCCAGCAGTGAATTGCGGGGGCAAGAGACCCAGTACTTC.